The 17 T cell receptor beta chains below all came from one sample that was sequenced in a study of shared clonotypes between healthy human individuals. Some clones are missing from TCRdb's copy, which holds only in-frame ones; the method was immunoSEQ multiplex PCR. The sample holds under 2,000,000 clones, roughly 94% seen once. The naive CD8 population came from CD45RO-negative cells selected for CCR7, without terminally differentiated effector memory CD45RA+ cells. Sequencing used naive CD8+ T cells sorted from blood. The receptors shown here come from a man younger than 35 in good health.

This chain uses TRBV4-1 with TRBJ1-5, with D possibly TRBD1 on 5 matching bases. The CDR3 has 16 amino acids. Germline CDR1 reads MGHRA; CDR2 reads YSYEKL. Trimming took 0 bases from V and 0 from J, leaving 9 bases between them. The CDR3 DNA sequence: TGCGCCAGCAGCCAAGAGGACACCCTTAGCAATCAGCCCCAGCATTTT. Translating gives CASSQEDTLSNQPQHF.

The chain combines TRBV27 with TRBJ1-5, with D perhaps matching TRBD1 (5 bases). This CDR3 is 13 amino acids long. Looked up from germline, CDR1 is MNHEY and CDR2 is SMNVEV (reference sequence). V lost 6 bases and J lost 8, with 14 bases in between. Written as DNA, the CDR3 is TGTGCCAGCAGCCGGGGCAGCACAGAGCCCCAGCATTTT. Translation gives CASSRGSTEPQHF.

V gene TRBV9 combines with J gene TRBJ2-5, with 8 bases aligning to TRBD2. There are 16 residues in the CDR3. The germline gives CDR1 SGDLS, CDR2 YYNGEE. J lost 0 bases, V lost 2 bases, and 6 bases had no gene match. The DNA of the CDR3 is TGTGCCAGCAGCGTTGACGGAGCGGGGGACCAAGAGACCCAGTACTTC. It is translated as CASSVDGAGDQETQYF. Full variable domain (rest looked up from reference TRBV9 and TRBJ2-5): DSGVTQTPKHLITATGQRVTLRCSPRSGDLSVYWYQQSLDQGLQFLIQYYNGEERAKGNILERFSAQQFPDLHSELNLSSLELGDSALYFCASSVDGAGDQETQYFGPGTRLLVL.

This rearrangement joins TRBV5-6 to TRBJ2-1, with a weak D call TRBD1 (6 bases). V lost 3 bases and J 1 base, leaving 11 bases between the germline ends. This CDR3 is 15 amino acids long. The germline CDR1 and CDR2 sequences are SGHDT and YYEEEE. The CDR3 protein is CASSSITGSYNEQFF. The CDR3, as DNA: TGTGCCAGCAGCTCAATAACAGGGTCCTACAATGAGCAGTTCTTC.

The chain has TRBV5-4 and TRBJ2-3; D is undetermined. Trimming removed 4 bases at V and 9 bases at J, with 15 bases between. This CDR3 region has 13 residues. Germline V gene lookup returns CDR1 SGHNT and CDR2 YYREEE (reference sequence). Here the CDR3 DNA reads TGTGCCAGCAGCCTCGATAGGCAGGCCACGCAGTATTTT. Translated, it gives CASSLDRQATQYF.

About this clone itself: Other nucleotide sequences from this sample produce the same CDR3. V is TRBV28 and J is TRBJ2-2, with D maybe TRBD1 (6 bases). V shed 3 bases and J shed 4 bases, with 9 bases lying between them. Germline lookup yields CDR1 MDHEN and CDR2 SYDVKM. There are 14 residues in the CDR3. The CDR3 DNA is TGTGCCAGCAGTTTGACAGGCGGCACCGGGGAGCTGTTTTTT. Translating gives CASSLTGGTGELFF.

For this clone: This specimen includes other DNA sequences encoding the same CDR3. The chain combines TRBV9 with TRBJ2-2, with 7 bases fitting TRBD1. The CDR3 loop spans 15 amino acids. Germline CDR1 and CDR2: SGDLS and YYNGEE. Germline trimming cut 0 bases from V and 4 bases from J; bases unmatched to any gene: 3. The DNA for the CDR3 is TGTGCCAGCAGCGTAGAAGGGGGCGGCACCGGGGAGCTGTTTTTT. This translates into CASSVEGGGTGELFF.

This sequence joins TRBV7-9 and TRBJ1-3; D is undetermined. Trimming cost V 4 bases and J 0 bases, with 19 bases left between them. Germline V gene sequence: CDR1 SEHNR, CDR2 FQNEAQ (reference sequence). This CDR3 comprises 18 residues. The CDR3 loop reads CASSSGTGPHPSGNTIYF. The CDR3, as DNA: TGTGCCAGCAGCTCAGGAACCGGGCCGCACCCCTCTGGAAACACCATATATTTT.

This clone appeared once. The gene calls are TRBV6-1 and TRBJ1-5; 8 bases agree with TRBD1. Per the germline V gene, CDR1 is MNHNS and CDR2 is SASEGT. The CDR3 spans 13 residues. V lost 10 bases, J lost 7 bases, and 9 bases stayed unmatched. The CDR3 DNA reads as TGTGCCATCCAGGGGGCGCCCCCACAGCCCCAGCATTTT. It codes for CAIQGAPPQPQHF.

The chain carries TRBV29-1 and TRBJ2-1; weak D call: TRBD2 (5 bases). Trimming left V 3 bases short and J 5 bases short, with 14 bases between. Germline CDR1 reads SQVTM; CDR2 reads ANQGSEA. The CDR3 sequence is 14 residues long. CDR3 amino acids: CSVEKGEVDNEQFF. In DNA, the CDR3 is TGCAGCGTTGAGAAGGGAGAAGTAGACAATGAGCAGTTCTTC.

This clone has just a few counts. As DNA, the CDR3 is TGTGCCAGCAGCTTACCGCTACTCTACGAGCAGTACTTC. Translating gives CASSLPLLYEQYF. The V gene is TRBV7-9, the J gene TRBJ2-7; D ambiguous. V was pared by 2 bases and J by 3 bases, with 8 bases between. The CDR3 is made up of 13 amino acids. Germline loops: CDR1 SEHNR, CDR2 FQNEAQ (reference sequence).

The chain is built from TRBV5-4 and TRBJ2-2; D not resolved. The germline V gene has CDR1 SGHNT and CDR2 YYREEE (reference sequence). V lost 4 bases and J 7 bases, leaving 8 bases between the germline ends. CDR3 size: 12 residues. CDR3 DNA: TGTGCCAGCAGCCCCCGTGGCGGGGAGCTGTTTTTT. Its translation is CASSPRGGELFF. Full variable domain (remainder filled in from reference TRBV5-4 and TRBJ2-2): ETGVTQSPTHLIKTRGQQVTLRCSSQSGHNTVSWYQQALGQGPQFIFQYYREEENGRGNFPPRFSGLQFPNYSSELNVNALELDDSALYLCASSPRGGELFFGEGSRLTVL.

This sequence joins TRBV5-4 and TRBJ2-7, with D possibly TRBD2 on 6 matching bases. The CDR3 is 13 residues long. V was clipped by 0 bases and J by 7 bases, with 11 bases between them. In germline, CDR1 is SGHNT, CDR2 YYREEE (reference sequence). CDR3 protein: CASSLDLTREQYF. The CDR3 bases are TGTGCCAGCAGCTTGGACCTGACTAGGGAGCAGTACTTC.

This clone was counted once. The chain recombines TRBV11-2 with TRBJ1-3; D possibly corresponds to TRBD1 (6 bases). Germline-derived CDR1 and CDR2 are SGHAT and FQNNGV. The CDR3 consists of 15 residues. Trimming removed 1 base at V and 2 bases at J, with 9 bases between. The CDR3 loop reads CASSLVWGPGNTIYF. CDR3 DNA: TGTGCCAGCAGCTTAGTTTGGGGGCCTGGAAACACCATATATTTT.

Comment on this clone: Other DNA sequences in this specimen translate into the identical CDR3. The chain employs TRBV28 and TRBJ2-7; a possible D gene is TRBD1 (6 bases). The CDR3 is 14 residues long. Trimming removed 6 bases at V and 0 bases at J, with 12 bases between. Germline lookup yields CDR1 MDHEN and CDR2 SYDVKM. CDR3 region: CASSVTGSSYEQYF. The CDR3, as DNA: TGTGCCAGCAGCGTAACAGGGAGCTCCTACGAGCAGTACTTC.

This chain connects TRBV5-4 to TRBJ1-2; no clear D gene. Germline assignment: CDR1 SGHNT and CDR2 YYREEE (reference sequence). V was shortened by 0 bases and J by 6 bases, with 9 bases between the two germline ends. The CDR3 spans 13 residues. Written as DNA, the CDR3 is TGTGCCAGCAGCTTGGTCCCGGCGGATGGCTACACCTTC. Translation gives CASSLVPADGYTF.

The V gene is TRBV30, the J gene TRBJ2-1, with TRBD2 matching 8 bases. With V trimmed by 6 bases and J by 2 bases, 6 bases remained unmatched. The CDR3 spans 14 residues. CDR1 is GTSNPN, CDR2 SVGIG, per germline (reference sequence). The DNA for the CDR3 is TGTGCCTGCTCCAGGCGGGAGGCCTACAATGAGCAGTTCTTC. It codes for CACSRREAYNEQFF.